This TCR beta chain was recorded in a study of Ad26.COV2.S vaccination and SARS-CoV-2 variants. Clones were read by immunoSEQ multiplex PCR, and TCRdb kept only the in-frame ones, dropping some. This sample carries 350,000 to 500,000 clones, less than 95% of them seen once, and the ten largest clones take approximately 4.5%. The V end lost 4 bases, the J end lost 0 bases, and 11 bases lay between the germline ends. Germline V gene data show CDR1 as SGHRS and CDR2 as YFSETQ. This CDR3 is built from 14 residues. Documented treatment: some 19 received Ad26.COV2.S at low or high dose, single or two shots; roughly 5 received placebo; per-sample allocation not given. Sampling was performed 63 days after the first vaccine or placebo injection.

V is TRBV5-1 and J is TRBJ2-7, with D possibly being TRBD2 (6 bases). Here the sequenced sample was peripheral blood, taken in a trial of Ad26.COV2.S vaccine versus placebo. The receptor's source is a person between 18 and 60 years old who received the Ad26.COV2.S COVID-19 vaccine or a placebo. The CDR3 here is CASSPGLNSYEQYF. DNA for the CDR3: TGCGCCAGCAGCCCGGGACTGAACTCCTACGAGCAGTACTTC.